These T cell receptor beta chains were read from a single sample in a study of shared clonotypes between healthy human individuals. Data came from immunoSEQ multiplex PCR; TCRdb stores just in-frame clones and leaves some out. The sample consists of 780,000 or so clones, roughly 72% of them appearing once. Sequencing used memory CD4+ T cells sorted from blood. The source is a woman aged 30 to 39 in good health. Each CDR3 is given with its conserved first and last residue. Each record gives: V gene, J gene, D gene, clone size, CDR3 DNA, CDR3 protein. A D gene is named only where the DNA matches it firmly. Size is omitted from some rows. Given values are once, few, many or a class for expanded clones.

V gene: TRBV2; J gene: TRBJ1-5; D gene: -; clone size: few; CDR3 DNA: TGTGCCAGCAGTGTCCATTCTCGGGGTTATCAGCCCCAGCATTTT; CDR3 protein: CASSVHSRGYQPQHF
V gene: TRBV11-3; J gene: TRBJ2-3; D gene: -; clone size: few; CDR3 DNA: TGTGCCAGCAGCCGAAGCGACAGCACAGATACGCAGTATTTT; CDR3 protein: CASSRSDSTDTQYF
V gene: TRBV29-1; J gene: TRBJ2-3; D gene: -; clone size: -; CDR3 DNA: TGCAGCGTCCGAGGTGGGGCGGGCACAGATACGCAGTATTTT; CDR3 protein: CSVRGGAGTDTQYF
V gene: TRBV19; J gene: TRBJ2-1; D gene: TRBD2; clone size: few; CDR3 DNA: TGTGCCAGTAGTATGGATGCCGGGAACCGGGGGAGCGGGAGTTACAATGAGCAGTTCTTC; CDR3 protein: CASSMDAGNRGSGSYNEQFF
V gene: TRBV5-4; J gene: TRBJ2-3; D gene: -; clone size: -; CDR3 DNA: TGTGCCAGCAGCTTATCCCAGGGCACAGATACGCAGTATTTT; CDR3 protein: CASSLSQGTDTQYF
V gene: TRBV28; J gene: TRBJ2-7; D gene: TRBD1; clone size: -; CDR3 DNA: TGTGCCAGCACTGAAGGGGGCAGATACTACGAGCAATACTTC; CDR3 protein: CASTEGGRYYEQYF
V gene: TRBV5-4; J gene: TRBJ1-2; D gene: -; clone size: -; CDR3 DNA: TGTGCCAGCAGCTTGGACTCGGGGGGGAAGGTCTTC; CDR3 protein: CASSLDSGGKVF
V gene: TRBV5-1; J gene: TRBJ2-1; D gene: TRBD2; clone size: -; CDR3 DNA: TGCGCCAGCAGCGCGCGGGAGTGGCCCTACAATGAGCAGTTCTTC; CDR3 protein: CASSAREWPYNEQFF
V gene: TRBV29-1; J gene: TRBJ2-1; D gene: -; clone size: -; CDR3 DNA: TGCAGCATACCCGTTCTCGGAATCCACAATGAGCAGTTCTTC; CDR3 protein: CSIPVLGIHNEQFF
V gene: TRBV6-5; J gene: TRBJ1-2; D gene: TRBD1; clone size: -; CDR3 DNA: TGTGCCAGCAGTTACTCGGGCAGGGGGCGTCATTATGGCTACACCTTC; CDR3 protein: CASSYSGRGRHYGYTF
V gene: TRBV7-8; J gene: TRBJ2-7; D gene: TRBD2; clone size: -; CDR3 DNA: TGTGCCAGCACCCTTGGGGGTAGCGGGAGCGAGCAGTACTTC; CDR3 protein: CASTLGGSGSEQYF
V gene: TRBV11-2; J gene: TRBJ2-7; D gene: -; clone size: few; CDR3 DNA: TGTGCCAGCAGCTTATTGGAGGGCGAGCAGTACTTC; CDR3 protein: CASSLLEGEQYF
V gene: TRBV2; J gene: TRBJ1-1; D gene: -; clone size: few; CDR3 DNA: TGTGCCAGCAGTGATTCTATTCGGGCTGAAGCTTTCTTT; CDR3 protein: CASSDSIRAEAFF
V gene: TRBV19; J gene: TRBJ2-7; D gene: -; clone size: once; CDR3 DNA: TGTGCCAGTAGTATATCTCCCGGGATGGGTAACTTCGTTTTACGGTACGAGCAGTACTTC; CDR3 protein: CASSISPGMGNFVLRYEQYF
V gene: TRBV27; J gene: TRBJ1-5; D gene: -; clone size: once; CDR3 DNA: TGTGCCAGTAGTTATAGCAATCAGCCCCAGCATTTT; CDR3 protein: CASSYSNQPQHF
V gene: TRBV7-8; J gene: TRBJ2-5; D gene: TRBD1; clone size: few; CDR3 DNA: TGTGCCAGCAGCTTGTTAACGACAGGGGGTGAGACCCAGTACTTC; CDR3 protein: CASSLLTTGGETQYF